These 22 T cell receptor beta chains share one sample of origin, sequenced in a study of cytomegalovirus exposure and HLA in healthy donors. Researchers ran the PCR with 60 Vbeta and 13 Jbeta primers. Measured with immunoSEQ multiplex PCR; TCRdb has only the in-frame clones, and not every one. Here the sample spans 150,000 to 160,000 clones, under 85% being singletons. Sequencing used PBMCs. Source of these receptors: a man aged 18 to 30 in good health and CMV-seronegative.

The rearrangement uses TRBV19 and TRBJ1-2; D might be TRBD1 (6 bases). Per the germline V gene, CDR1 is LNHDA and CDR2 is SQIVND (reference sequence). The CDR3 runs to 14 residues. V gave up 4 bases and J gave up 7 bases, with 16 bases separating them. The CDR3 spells CASSTQQGSTGYTF. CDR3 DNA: TGTGCCAGTAGTACCCAACAGGGAAGTACTGGCTACACCTTC. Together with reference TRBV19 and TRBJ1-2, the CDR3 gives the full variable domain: DGGITQSPKYLFRKEGQNVTLSCEQNLNHDAMYWYRQDPGQGLRLIYYSQIVNDFQKGDIAEGYSVSREKKESFPLTVTSAQKNPTAFYLCASSTQQGSTGYTFGSGTRLTVV.

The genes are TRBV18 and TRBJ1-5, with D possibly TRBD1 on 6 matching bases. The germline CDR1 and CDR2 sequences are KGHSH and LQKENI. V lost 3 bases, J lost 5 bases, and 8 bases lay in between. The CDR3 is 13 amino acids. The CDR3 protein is CASSPAGDQPQHF. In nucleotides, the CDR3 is TGTGCCAGCTCACCCGCAGGGGATCAGCCCCAGCATTTT.

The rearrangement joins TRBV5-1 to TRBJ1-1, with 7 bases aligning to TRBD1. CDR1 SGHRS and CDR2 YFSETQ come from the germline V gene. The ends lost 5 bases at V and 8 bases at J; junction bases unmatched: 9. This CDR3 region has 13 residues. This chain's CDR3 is CASRSDRLIEAFF. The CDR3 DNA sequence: TGCGCCAGCAGATCGGACAGGCTCATCGAAGCTTTCTTT.

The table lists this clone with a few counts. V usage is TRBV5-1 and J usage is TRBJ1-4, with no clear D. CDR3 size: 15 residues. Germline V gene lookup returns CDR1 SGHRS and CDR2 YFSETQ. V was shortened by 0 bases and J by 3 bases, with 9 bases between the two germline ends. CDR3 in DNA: TGCGCCAGCAGCTTGGCGGGAACAGCTAATGAAAAACTGTTTTTT. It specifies CASSLAGTANEKLFF.

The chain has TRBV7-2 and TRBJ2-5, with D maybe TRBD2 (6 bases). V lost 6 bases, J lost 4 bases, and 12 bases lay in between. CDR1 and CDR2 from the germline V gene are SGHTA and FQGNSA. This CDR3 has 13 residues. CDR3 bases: TGTGCCAGCAGGATCGGGGGAACAGAGACCCAGTACTTC. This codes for CASRIGGTETQYF.

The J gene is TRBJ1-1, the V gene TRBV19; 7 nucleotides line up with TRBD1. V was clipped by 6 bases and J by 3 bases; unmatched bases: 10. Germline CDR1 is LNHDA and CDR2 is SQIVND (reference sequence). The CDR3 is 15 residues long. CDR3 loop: CASRARGIFDTEAFF. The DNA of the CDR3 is TGTGCCAGTAGAGCCAGGGGGATATTTGACACTGAAGCTTTCTTT.

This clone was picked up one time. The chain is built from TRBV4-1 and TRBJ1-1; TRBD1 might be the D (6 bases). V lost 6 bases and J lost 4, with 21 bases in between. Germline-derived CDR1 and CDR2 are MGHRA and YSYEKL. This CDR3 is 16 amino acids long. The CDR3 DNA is TGCGCCAGCAGGCAATACCACGACAGGTTCGGCACTGAAGCTTTCTTT. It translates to CASRQYHDRFGTEAFF.

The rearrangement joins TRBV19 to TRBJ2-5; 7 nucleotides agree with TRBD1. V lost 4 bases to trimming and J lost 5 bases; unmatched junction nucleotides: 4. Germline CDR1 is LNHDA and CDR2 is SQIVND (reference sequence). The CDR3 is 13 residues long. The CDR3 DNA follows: TGTGCCAGTAGTACAGGGGGTCGGGAGACCCAGTACTTC. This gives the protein CASSTGGRETQYF. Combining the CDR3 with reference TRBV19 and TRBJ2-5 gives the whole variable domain DGGITQSPKYLFRKEGQNVTLSCEQNLNHDAMYWYRQDPGQGLRLIYYSQIVNDFQKGDIAEGYSVSREKKESFPLTVTSAQKNPTAFYLCASSTGGRETQYFGPGTRLLVL.

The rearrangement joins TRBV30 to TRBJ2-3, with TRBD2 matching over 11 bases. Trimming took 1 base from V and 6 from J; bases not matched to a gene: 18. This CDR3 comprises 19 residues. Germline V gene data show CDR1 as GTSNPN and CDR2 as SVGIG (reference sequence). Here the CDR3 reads CAWSGLAGSAGEIGDTQYF. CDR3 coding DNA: TGTGCCTGGAGTGGACTAGCGGGGTCAGCGGGGGAGATCGGGGATACGCAGTATTTT.

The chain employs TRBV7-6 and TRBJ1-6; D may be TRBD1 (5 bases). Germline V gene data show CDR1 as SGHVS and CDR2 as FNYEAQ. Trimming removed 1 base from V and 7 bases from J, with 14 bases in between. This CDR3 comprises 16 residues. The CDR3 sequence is CASSLGTTLYNSPLHF. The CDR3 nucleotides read TGTGCCAGCAGCTTAGGGACAACTCTGTACAATTCACCCCTCCACTTT.

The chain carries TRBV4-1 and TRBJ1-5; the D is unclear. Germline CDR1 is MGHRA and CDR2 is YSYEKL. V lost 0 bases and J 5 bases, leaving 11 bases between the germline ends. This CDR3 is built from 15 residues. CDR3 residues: CASSQDLSLYQPQHF. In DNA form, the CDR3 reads TGCGCCAGCAGCCAAGATCTGAGCCTCTATCAGCCCCAGCATTTT.

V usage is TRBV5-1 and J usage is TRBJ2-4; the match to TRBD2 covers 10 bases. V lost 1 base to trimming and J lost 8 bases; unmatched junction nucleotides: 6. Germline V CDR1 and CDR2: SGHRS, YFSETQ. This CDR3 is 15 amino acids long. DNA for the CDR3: TGCGCCAGCAGCTTGTTGAGCGGGGGGGTCGACATTCAGTACTTC. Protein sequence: CASSLLSGGVDIQYF.

The CDR3 region is CASSSQGAYEQYV. The CDR3 DNA reads as TGTGCCAGCAGCTCACAGGGGGCCTACGAGCAGTACGTC. V gene TRBV5-6 combines with J gene TRBJ2-7, with 8 bases fitting TRBD1. Per germline, CDR1 SGHDT and CDR2 YYEEEE. This CDR3 has 13 amino acids. V gave up 3 bases and J gave up 2 bases; unmatched junction bases: 1.

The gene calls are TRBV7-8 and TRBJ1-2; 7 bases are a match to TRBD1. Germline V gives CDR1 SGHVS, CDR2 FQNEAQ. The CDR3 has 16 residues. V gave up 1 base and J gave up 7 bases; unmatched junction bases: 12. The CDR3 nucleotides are TGTGCCAGCAGCTTAGTAGGGACAGCCCTAATTTTTGGCTACACCTTC. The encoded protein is CASSLVGTALIFGYTF.

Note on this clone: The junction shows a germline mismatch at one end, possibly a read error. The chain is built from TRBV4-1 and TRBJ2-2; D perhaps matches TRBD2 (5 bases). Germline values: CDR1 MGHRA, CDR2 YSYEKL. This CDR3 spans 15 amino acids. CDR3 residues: CASSQETILTRELFF. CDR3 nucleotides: TGCGCCAGCAGCCAAGAGACTATACTCACCCGGGAGCTGTTTTTT.

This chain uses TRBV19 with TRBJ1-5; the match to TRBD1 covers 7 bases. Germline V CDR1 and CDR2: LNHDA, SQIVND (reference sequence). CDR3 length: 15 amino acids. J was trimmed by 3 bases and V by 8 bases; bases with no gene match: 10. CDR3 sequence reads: CASSYQGGNNQPQHF. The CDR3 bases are TGTGCCAGTTCTTACCAGGGGGGAAACAATCAGCCCCAGCATTTT.

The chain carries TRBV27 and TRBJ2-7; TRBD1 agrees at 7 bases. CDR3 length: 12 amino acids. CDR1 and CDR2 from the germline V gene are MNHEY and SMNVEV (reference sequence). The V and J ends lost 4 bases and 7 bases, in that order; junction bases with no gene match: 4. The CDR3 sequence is CASSSTGSEQYF. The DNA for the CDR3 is TGTGCCAGCAGTTCGACAGGGAGTGAGCAGTACTTC.

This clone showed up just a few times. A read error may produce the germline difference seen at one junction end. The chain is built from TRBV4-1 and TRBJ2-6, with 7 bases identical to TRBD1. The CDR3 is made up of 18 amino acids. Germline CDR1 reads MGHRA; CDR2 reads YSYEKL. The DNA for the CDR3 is TGCGCCAGCAGCCAAGGACAGGGTCCCGTCTCTGGGGCCAACGGCCTGACTTTC. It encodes CASSQGQGPVSGANGLTF.

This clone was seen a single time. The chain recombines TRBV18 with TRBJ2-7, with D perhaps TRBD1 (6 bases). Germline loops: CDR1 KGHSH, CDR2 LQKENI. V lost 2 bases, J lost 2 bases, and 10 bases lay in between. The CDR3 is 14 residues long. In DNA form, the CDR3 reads TGTGCCAGCTCACCAGTCAGGGGTCCCTACGAGCAGTACGTC. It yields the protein CASSPVRGPYEQYV.

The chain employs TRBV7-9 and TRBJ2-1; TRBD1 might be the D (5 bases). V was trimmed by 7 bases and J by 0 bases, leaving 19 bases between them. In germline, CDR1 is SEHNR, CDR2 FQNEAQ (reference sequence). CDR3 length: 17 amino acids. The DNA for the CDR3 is TGTGCCAGCAATAAAGGGGTGCTACAGAGCTCCTACAATGAGCAGTTCTTC. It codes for CASNKGVLQSSYNEQFF.

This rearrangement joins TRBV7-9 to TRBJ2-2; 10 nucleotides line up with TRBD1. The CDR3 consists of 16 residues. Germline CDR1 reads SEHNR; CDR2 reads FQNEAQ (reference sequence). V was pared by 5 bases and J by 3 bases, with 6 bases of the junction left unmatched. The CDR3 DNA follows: TGTGCCAGCAGCCGAGGACAGGGGGGAGACACCGGGGAGCTGTTTTTT. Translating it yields CASSRGQGGDTGELFF.

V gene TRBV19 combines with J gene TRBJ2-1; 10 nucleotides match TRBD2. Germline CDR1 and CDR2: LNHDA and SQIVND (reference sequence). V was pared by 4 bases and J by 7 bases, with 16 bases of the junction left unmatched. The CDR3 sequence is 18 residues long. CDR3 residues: CASSRWSASGGLGNEQFF. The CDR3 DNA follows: TGTGCCAGTAGTAGGTGGTCCGCTAGCGGGGGACTGGGAAATGAGCAGTTCTTC. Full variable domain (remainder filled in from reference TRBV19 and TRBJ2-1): DGGITQSPKYLFRKEGQNVTLSCEQNLNHDAMYWYRQDPGQGLRLIYYSQIVNDFQKGDIAEGYSVSREKKESFPLTVTSAQKNPTAFYLCASSRWSASGGLGNEQFFGPGTRLTVL.